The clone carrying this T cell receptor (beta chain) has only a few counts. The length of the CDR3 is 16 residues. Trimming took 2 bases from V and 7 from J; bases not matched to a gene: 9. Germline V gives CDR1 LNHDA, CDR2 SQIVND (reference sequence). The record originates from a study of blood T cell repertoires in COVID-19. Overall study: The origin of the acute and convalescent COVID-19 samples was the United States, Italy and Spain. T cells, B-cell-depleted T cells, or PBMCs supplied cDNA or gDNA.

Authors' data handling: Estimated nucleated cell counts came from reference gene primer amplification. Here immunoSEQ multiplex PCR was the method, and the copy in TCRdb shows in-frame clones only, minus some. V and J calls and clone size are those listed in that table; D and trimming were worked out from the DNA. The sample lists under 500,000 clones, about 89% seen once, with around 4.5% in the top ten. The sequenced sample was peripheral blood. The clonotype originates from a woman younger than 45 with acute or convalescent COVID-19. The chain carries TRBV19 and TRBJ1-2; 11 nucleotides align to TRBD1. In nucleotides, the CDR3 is TGTGCCAGTAGTATATTGAATGGACAGGGGGCGACTGGCTACACCTTC. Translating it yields CASSILNGQGATGYTF.